This T cell receptor beta chain was retrieved from a study of Tregs in tolerant kidney transplant recipients. Study-wide findings and caveats: Findings come from small patient numbers and require larger validation. Biological reproducibility was not directly addressed, but technical replication error appeared minimal.

Comments on this clone: No antigen is known for it.

Here immunoSEQ multiplex PCR was the method, and the copy in TCRdb shows in-frame clones only, minus some. The sample has around 52,000 clones; around 80% are singletons. The CDR3 is 12 residues long. V was pared by 8 bases and J by 5 bases, with 3 bases of the junction left unmatched. Per the germline V gene, CDR1 is MNHEY and CDR2 is SVGAGI. CD4+CD25+CD127- Tregs, CD4+CD25- non-Tregs, CD4 and CD8 cells were sorted. The rearrangement joins TRBV6-5 to TRBJ2-5; TRBD2 aligns across 9 bases. Sequencing used CD4+ T cells from blood. This sequence originates from a human donor in good health. The CDR3 here is CASGGRGETQYF. The CDR3 DNA follows: TGTGCCAGCGGCGGGAGGGGGGAGACCCAGTACTTC.